A selection of T cell receptor beta chains follows, all from one sample in a study of T cell repertoires in cytomegalovirus infection. TCRdb independently ran MiXCR on the reads; one entry per CDR3 protein. Of some 400,000 distinct CDR3 sequences listed, 25% to 40% are singletons. The sequenced sample was PBMCs. All receptors derive from a human donor in good health (CMV status not recorded). Some clones in this sample may be carry-over from other donors' samples. Each CDR3 is given with its conserved first and last residue. The order of the fields is J gene, V gene, D gene, clone size, CDR3 DNA, CDR3 protein. A D gene is named only where the DNA matches it firmly. Clone size is shown for a subset of rows, as once, few, many or a class of expanded clone.

TRBJ2-1 | TRBV4-1 | - | few | TGCGCCAGCAGCCAAACCCCGGGAAATGGGTACAATGAGCAGTTCTTC | CASSQTPGNGYNEQFF
TRBJ2-7 | TRBV4-1 | - | - | TGCGCCAGCAGCCAAGGCGGGCAGGCAGTGTCCTACGAGCAGTACTTC | CASSQGGQAVSYEQYF
TRBJ2-1 | TRBV28 | - | many | TGTGCCAGCAGCTTTGGGGGGAGCTCCTACAATGAGCAGTTCTTC | CASSFGGSSYNEQFF
TRBJ1-1 | TRBV7-8 | TRBD1 | many | TGTGCCAGCCGCTTGGGGACAGTCATCACTGAAGCTTTCTTT | CASRLGTVITEAFF
TRBJ1-1 | TRBV6-1 | - | few | TGTGCCAGCAGTGAAAGTTGGGGGGGCATTAAAGAAGCTTTCTTT | CASSESWGGIKEAFF
TRBJ2-1 | TRBV6-2/TRBV6-3 | TRBD2 | - | TGTGCCAGCGTCCCGAACCTGCTAGCGGGGGGATACTACAATGAGCAGTTCTTC | CASVPNLLAGGYYNEQFF
TRBJ1-2 | TRBV13 | TRBD1 | few | TGTGCCAGCAGCTACCGAATAACAGGGGAGGATGGCTACACCTTC | CASSYRITGEDGYTF
TRBJ2-2 | TRBV7-2 | TRBD1 | - | TGTGCCAGCTTGGGACAGGGGGCTTGGACCGGGGAGCTGTTTTTT | CASLGQGAWTGELFF
TRBJ2-7 | TRBV12-3/TRBV12-4 | - | many | TGTGCCAGCAGTTTCGGTCTTCGTTCCTACGAGCAGTACTTC | CASSFGLRSYEQYF
TRBJ2-5 | TRBV5-6 | - | - | TGTGCCAGCAGCTACATAGAAGAATCATTACAAGAGACCCAGTACTTC | CASSYIEESLQETQYF
TRBJ2-1 | TRBV24-1 | - | - | TGTGCCACCAGTCCCCCAGGACGTGTCCTTGAGCAGTTCTTC | CATSPPGRVLEQFF
TRBJ2-2 | TRBV18 | - | - | TGTGCCAGCTCACCACCTGGCACCCCGAACACCGGGGAGCTGTTTTTT | CASSPPGTPNTGELFF
TRBJ2-1 | TRBV15 | TRBD2 | few | TGTGCCACCAGCAGAGTAGGGATAGCGGGGGGCAATGAGCAGTTCTTC | CATSRVGIAGGNEQFF
TRBJ2-3 | TRBV10-3 | - | - | TGTGCCATCAGTGAACCGGCACAATCGTATTCAGATACGCAGTATTTT | CAISEPAQSYSDTQYF
TRBJ2-3 | TRBV7-2 | TRBD2 | many | TGTGCCAGCAGCTTAGTTAGCGGGGGGAGCACAGATACGCAGTATTTT | CASSLVSGGSTDTQYF
TRBJ1-1 | TRBV6-5 | - | few | TGTGCCAGCAGTTACTCGATTCTAAACACTGAAGCTTTCTTT | CASSYSILNTEAFF
TRBJ2-5 | TRBV18 | - | - | TGTGCCAGCTCACCACCGGGCAGGGGTGTAGGAGAGACCCAGTACTTC | CASSPPGRGVGETQYF
TRBJ1-2 | TRBV27 | TRBD1 | - | TGTGCCAGCAGTTTTTGGACAGGGGTCGGCTACACCTTC | CASSFWTGVGYTF
TRBJ2-3 | TRBV11-2 | - | few | TGTGCCAGCAGGCGGACTAGGGGGGGAGATACGCAGTATTTT | CASRRTRGGDTQYF
TRBJ1-2 | TRBV7-2 | - | many | TGTGCCAGCAGCGTCGACTTCTATGGCTACACCTTC | CASSVDFYGYTF
TRBJ1-2 | TRBV7-2 | - | - | TGTGCCAGCAGCTTAGCCGCCGGGACGTACTATGGCTACACCTTC | CASSLAAGTYYGYTF
TRBJ2-2 | TRBV20-1 | - | - | TGCAGTGCTAGAGATATGGGGGAAGGAGGGGAGCTGTTTTTT | CSARDMGEGGELFF
TRBJ1-2 | TRBV7-9 | - | - | TGTGCCAGCAGCTTAGAGTTCCAGGGTAACTATGGCTACACCTTC | CASSLEFQGNYGYTF
TRBJ2-3 | TRBV12-5 | - | - | TGTGCTAGTGGACTTACAGGCACAGATACGCAGTATTTT | CASGLTGTDTQYF
TRBJ2-5 | TRBV28 | TRBD2 | - | TGTTCCAGCAGGAGACAGAGCGGGGCATCAGAGACCCAGTACTTC | CSSRRQSGASETQYF
TRBJ2-3 | TRBV7-6 | - | - | TGTGCCAGCAGCCAAGCGGATAGCACAGATACGCAGTATTTT | CASSQADSTDTQYF
TRBJ2-1 | TRBV11-2 | - | - | TGTGCCAGCAGCAAGTCATCGGGACCTTCGGGCAATGAGCAGTTCTTC | CASSKSSGPSGNEQFF
TRBJ2-1 | TRBV4-1 | - | - | TGCGCCAGCAGCCAATTAGGCAGGGATAGCTCCTACAATGATCCGTTCTTC | CASSQLGRDSSYNDPFF
TRBJ1-1 | TRBV12-3/TRBV12-4 | - | many | TGTGCCAGCAGTTTAACAGCGAACACTGAAGCTTTCTTT | CASSLTANTEAFF
TRBJ2-1 | TRBV4-3 | TRBD2 | - | TGCGCCAGCAGCCAAGATGGGACTAGCGCCTACAATGAGCAGTTCTTC | CASSQDGTSAYNEQFF
TRBJ1-4 | TRBV7-8 | - | - | TGTGCCAGCAGCTTAGTGGGGGCAGGGACAACTAATGAAAAACTGTTTTTT | CASSLVGAGTTNEKLFF
TRBJ1-6 | TRBV12-3/TRBV12-4 | - | - | TGTGCCAGCAGAACCCATGACAATTCACCCCTCCACTTT | CASRTHDNSPLHF
TRBJ1-1 | TRBV19 | - | few | TGTGCCAGTACCCCCGGAGGGAGGGACACTGAAGCTTTCTTT | CASTPGGRDTEAFF
TRBJ1-6 | TRBV18 | - | - | TGTGCCAGCTCACCACGCCCAGGGGAGGATTCACCCCTCCACTTT | CASSPRPGEDSPLHF
TRBJ1-1 | TRBV2 | - | few | TGTGCCAGCAGTGCTAGGGGCACTGAAGCTTTCTTT | CASSARGTEAFF
TRBJ1-5 | TRBV15 | - | few | TGTGCCACCAGCAGAGGGGATGGCAATCAGCCCCAGCATTTT | CATSRGDGNQPQHF
TRBJ2-1 | TRBV27 | - | few | TGTGCCAGCAGCTCCCCCGCCCGCATCAGCTCCTACAATGAGCAGTTCTTC | CASSSPARISSYNEQFF
TRBJ2-7 | TRBV7-6 | - | - | TGTGCCAGCAGCTCTGCCGTAGGACCCTACGAGCAGTACTTC | CASSSAVGPYEQYF
TRBJ1-2 | TRBV4-1 | TRBD1 | - | TGCGCCAGCAGACAAGAGGATTCACGGGACAGGTATAACTATGGCTACAACTTC | CASRQEDSRDRYNYGYNF
TRBJ2-1 | TRBV7-2 | - | - | TGTGCCAGCAGCTTAGGTCGGATTTCCTACAATGAGCAGTTCTTC | CASSLGRISYNEQFF
TRBJ2-2 | TRBV5-1 | TRBD2 | - | TGCGCCAGCAGCGCGAGCGGGGCCAACACCGGGGAGCTGTTTTTT | CASSASGANTGELFF
TRBJ1-5 | TRBV20-1 | TRBD1 | - | TGCAGTGCTAGAAACGAGCGGGACAGACTTTCAGAAGGGCCCCAGCATTTT | CSARNERDRLSEGPQHF
TRBJ2-5 | TRBV7-2 | - | many | TGTGCCAGCAGCTTAAGTTCGGCAGACGGGACCCAGTACTTC | CASSLSSADGTQYF
TRBJ1-6 | TRBV3-1 | TRBD1 | few | TGTGCCAGCAGCCCCCGGACAGGCGGGCAAAATTCACCCCTCCACTTT | CASSPRTGGQNSPLHF
TRBJ2-1 | TRBV12-3/TRBV12-4 | TRBD1 | few | TGTGCCGCAGACAGGGGGGGTGAGCAGTTCTTC | CAADRGGEQFF
TRBJ1-1 | TRBV12-3/TRBV12-4 | - | few | TGTGCCAGCAGGTATAACAGGGACTTGAACACTGAAGCTTTCTTT | CASRYNRDLNTEAFF
TRBJ2-7 | TRBV7-2 | TRBD1 | many | TGTGCCAGCAGCCCTATCAAGATCGGGGACAGGGCCCACGAGCAGTACTTC | CASSPIKIGDRAHEQYF
TRBJ1-1 | TRBV7-2 | - | many | TGTGCCAGCAGCTTAAGCCCCATGGTCGCTGAAGCTTTCTTT | CASSLSPMVAEAFF
TRBJ2-2 | TRBV27 | TRBD1 | - | TGTGCCAGCAGGAGGACAGGGTCGGCCGGGGAGCTGTTTTTT | CASRRTGSAGELFF
TRBJ2-1 | TRBV15 | - | - | TGTGCCACCAGCAACTCCATCTTTATCCCGCGGGCCTCCTACAATGAGCAGTTCTTC | CATSNSIFIPRASYNEQFF
TRBJ2-3 | TRBV7-8 | TRBD1 | once | TGTGCCAGCAGATTGGTCAGGGGGCAGACAGTTACGCAGTATTTT | CASRLVRGQTVTQYF
TRBJ1-1 | TRBV6-1 | TRBD1 | - | TGTGCCAGCAGTGTCCGGGACAGGACGCCGAACACTGAAGCTTTCTTT | CASSVRDRTPNTEAFF